This passage covers 5 T cell receptor beta chains from one sample sequenced in a study of metastatic and nonmetastatic thyroid tumors. TCRdb re-called clones via MiXCR from the PCR reads. Found here are approximately 13,000 clones, 29% of them singletons; the top ten hold roughly 3.8%. No patient had received any treatment before thyroid surgery. The sample taken for sequencing was blood. The receptor source for this set is a female donor with papillary thyroid cancer or a benign thyroid nodule (not recorded which). Some clones in this sample may be carry-over from other donors' samples.

The chain couples TRBV7-3 to TRBJ2-1; 7 positions agree with TRBD1. This CDR3 region has 15 residues. The V gene's germline CDR1 is SGHTA and CDR2 FQGTGA. J lost 5 bases, V lost 3 bases, and 7 bases had no gene match. The CDR3 nucleotides read TGTGCCAGCAGCTTCCGGCAGGGGGTAAACAATGAGCAGTTCTTC. Amino acid sequence: CASSFRQGVNNEQFF.

The sample holds a few counts of this clone. V gene TRBV25-1 combines with J gene TRBJ2-2; 11 bases map to TRBD1. Germline CDR1 reads MGHDK; CDR2 reads SYGVNS. V dropped 8 bases and J dropped 7; count of bases not matched to a gene: 9. CDR3 length: 15 residues. CDR3 in DNA: TGTGCCAGCGGTGCGGACAGGGGGCTATTCGGGGAGCTGTTTTTT. This encodes CASGADRGLFGELFF.

In its sample, this clone is medium-sized. This rearrangement joins TRBV24-1 to TRBJ2-5; weak D call: TRBD1 (5 bases). The germline V and J ends were trimmed by 2 bases and 4 bases, with 13 bases remaining between them. The CDR3 contains 15 residues. Per the germline V gene, CDR1 is KGHDR and CDR2 is SFDVKD. CDR3 sequence (DNA): TGTGCCACCAGTGATTCCCTAGGGGTTCCAGAGACCCAGTACTTC. Its protein is CATSDSLGVPETQYF.

This chain links TRBV24-1 with TRBJ2-1, with 9 bases lining up with TRBD2. V lost 4 bases, J lost 4 bases, and 7 bases stayed unmatched. Germline V gene lookup returns CDR1 KGHDR and CDR2 SFDVKD. The CDR3 covers 16 residues. DNA for the CDR3: TGTGCCACCAGTGACCAGAGACTAGCGGCTTACAATGAGCAGTTCTTC. Amino acids: CATSDQRLAAYNEQFF.

This clone was seen a handful of times. J is TRBJ2-2 and V is TRBV24-1; no clear D. This CDR3 has 15 residues. Germline-derived CDR1 and CDR2 are KGHDR and SFDVKD. Trimming shortened V by 4 bases and J by 2 bases, and 10 bases separated the two germline ends. CDR3 nucleotide sequence: TGTGCCACCAGTGACCCGCGGAGAAACACCGGGGAGCTGTTTTTT. This sequence encodes CATSDPRRNTGELFF.